This T cell receptor (beta chain) was sequenced for a study of T cells in Graves' hyperthyroidism and ophthalmopathy. Amplification of TCR beta CDR3 regions used RNA as the template. Carried out on the TCR CDR3, a first-round RT-PCR used the HTBI primer set. From the multiplex PCR reads, TCRdb called clonotypes with MiXCR, one entry per CDR3 protein. In the table there are tens of thousands of distinct CDR3 sequences, about 49% of which are singletons. Subjects aged 18 to 65 presented with newly diagnosed hyperthyroidism of less than 2 months' duration. Germline CDR1 is MNHEY and CDR2 is SVGAGI. This CDR3 is 15 amino acids long. V dropped 2 bases and J dropped 6; count of bases not matched to a gene: 6.

Sequences were obtained from blood. The chain employs TRBV6-5 and TRBJ2-1; 8 nucleotides line up with TRBD2. The receptor was derived from a woman aged 50 to 65 with Graves' hyperthyroidism that later progressed to Graves' ophthalmopathy. This CDR3 is CASSYSSGSGNEQFF. Written as DNA, the CDR3 is TGTGCCAGCAGTTACAGCAGCGGGAGTGGCAATGAGCAGTTCTTC.